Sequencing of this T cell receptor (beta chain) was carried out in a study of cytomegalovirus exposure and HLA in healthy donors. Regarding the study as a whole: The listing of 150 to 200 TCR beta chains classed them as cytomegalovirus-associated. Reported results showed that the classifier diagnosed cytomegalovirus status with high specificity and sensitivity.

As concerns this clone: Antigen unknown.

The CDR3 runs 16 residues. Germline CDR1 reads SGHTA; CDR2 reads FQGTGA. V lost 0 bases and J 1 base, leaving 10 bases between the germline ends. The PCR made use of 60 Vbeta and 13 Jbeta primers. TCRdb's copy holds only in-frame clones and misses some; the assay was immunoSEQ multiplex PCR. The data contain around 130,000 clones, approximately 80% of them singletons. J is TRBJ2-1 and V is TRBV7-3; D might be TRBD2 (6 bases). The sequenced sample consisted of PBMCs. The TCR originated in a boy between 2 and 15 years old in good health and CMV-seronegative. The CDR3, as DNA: TGTGCCAGCAGCTTAACCGGGGGAAAATCCTACAATGAGCAGTTCTTC. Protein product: CASSLTGGKSYNEQFF.